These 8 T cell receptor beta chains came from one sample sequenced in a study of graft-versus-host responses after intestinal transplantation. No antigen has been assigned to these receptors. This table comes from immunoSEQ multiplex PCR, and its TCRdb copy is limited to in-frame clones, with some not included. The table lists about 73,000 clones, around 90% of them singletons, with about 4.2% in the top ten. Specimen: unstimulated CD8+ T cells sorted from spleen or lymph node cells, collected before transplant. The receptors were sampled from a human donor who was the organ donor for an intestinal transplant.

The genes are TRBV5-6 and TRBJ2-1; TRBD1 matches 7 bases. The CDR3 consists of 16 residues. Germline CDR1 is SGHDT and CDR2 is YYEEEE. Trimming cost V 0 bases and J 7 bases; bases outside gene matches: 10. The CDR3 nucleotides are TGTGCCAGCAGCTTGGAGTTAGGGGGCGATACAAATGAGCAGTTCTTC. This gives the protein CASSLELGGDTNEQFF.

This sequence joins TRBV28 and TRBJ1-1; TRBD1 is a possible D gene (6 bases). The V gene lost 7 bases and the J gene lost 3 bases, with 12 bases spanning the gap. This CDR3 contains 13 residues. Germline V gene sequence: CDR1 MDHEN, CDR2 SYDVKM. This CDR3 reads CASISAGDTEAFF. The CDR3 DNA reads TGTGCCAGCATCTCAGCAGGGGACACTGAAGCTTTCTTT. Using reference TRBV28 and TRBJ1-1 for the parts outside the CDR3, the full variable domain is DVKVTQSSRYLVKRTGEKVFLECVQDMDHENMFWYRQDPGLGLRLIYFSYDVKMKEKGDIPEGYSVSREKKERFSLILESASTNQTSMYLCASISAGDTEAFFGQGTRLTVV.

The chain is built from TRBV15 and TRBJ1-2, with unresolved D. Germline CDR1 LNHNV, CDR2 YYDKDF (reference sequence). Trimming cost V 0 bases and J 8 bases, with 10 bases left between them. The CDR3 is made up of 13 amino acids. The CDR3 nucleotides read TGTGCCACCAGCAGAGATCCCGGCGGCGGCTACACCTTC. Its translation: CATSRDPGGGYTF. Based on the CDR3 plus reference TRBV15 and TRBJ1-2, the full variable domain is DAMVIQNPRYQVTQFGKPVTLSCSQTLNHNVMYWYQQKSSQAPKLLFHYYDKDFNNEADTPDNFQSRRPNTSFCFLDIRSPGLGDTAMYLCATSRDPGGGYTFGSGTRLTVV.

CDR3 sequence (DNA): TGTGCCAGCAGCTTAGTGGGGCTAGCGGGGTCTATCACAGATACGCAGTATTTT. Its translation is CASSLVGLAGSITDTQYF. The genes are TRBV7-6 and TRBJ2-3; 9 bases map to TRBD2. The V gene's germline CDR1 is SGHVS and CDR2 FNYEAQ. V gave up 1 base and J gave up 2 bases; unmatched junction bases: 10. The CDR3 runs 18 residues.

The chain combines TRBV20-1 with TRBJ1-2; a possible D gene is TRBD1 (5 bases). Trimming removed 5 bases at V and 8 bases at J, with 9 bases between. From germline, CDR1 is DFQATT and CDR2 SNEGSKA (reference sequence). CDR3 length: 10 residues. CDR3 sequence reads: CSAHGGGYTF. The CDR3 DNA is TGCAGTGCTCACGGGGGGGGCTACACCTTC.

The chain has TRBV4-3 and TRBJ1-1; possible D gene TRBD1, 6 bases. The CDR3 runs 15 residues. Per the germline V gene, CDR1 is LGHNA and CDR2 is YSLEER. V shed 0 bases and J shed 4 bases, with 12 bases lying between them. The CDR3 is CASSQDHQGFTEAFF. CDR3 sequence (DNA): TGCGCCAGCAGCCAAGATCACCAGGGGTTCACTGAAGCTTTCTTT.

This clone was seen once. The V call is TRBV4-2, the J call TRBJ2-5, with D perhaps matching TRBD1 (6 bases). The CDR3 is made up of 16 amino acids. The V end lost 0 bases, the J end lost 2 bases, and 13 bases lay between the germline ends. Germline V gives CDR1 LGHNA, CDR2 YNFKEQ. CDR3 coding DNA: TGTGCCAGCAGCCAAGAAAAGCCAGGGGTACAAGAGACCCAGTACTTC. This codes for CASSQEKPGVQETQYF.

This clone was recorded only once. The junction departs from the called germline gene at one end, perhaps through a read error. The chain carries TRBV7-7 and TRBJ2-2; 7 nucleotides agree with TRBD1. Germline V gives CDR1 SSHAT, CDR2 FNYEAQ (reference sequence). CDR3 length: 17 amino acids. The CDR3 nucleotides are TGTGCTAGCAGCTTAAACGAACAGGGGCGATACACCGGGGAGCTGTTTTTT. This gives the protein CASSLNEQGRYTGELFF.